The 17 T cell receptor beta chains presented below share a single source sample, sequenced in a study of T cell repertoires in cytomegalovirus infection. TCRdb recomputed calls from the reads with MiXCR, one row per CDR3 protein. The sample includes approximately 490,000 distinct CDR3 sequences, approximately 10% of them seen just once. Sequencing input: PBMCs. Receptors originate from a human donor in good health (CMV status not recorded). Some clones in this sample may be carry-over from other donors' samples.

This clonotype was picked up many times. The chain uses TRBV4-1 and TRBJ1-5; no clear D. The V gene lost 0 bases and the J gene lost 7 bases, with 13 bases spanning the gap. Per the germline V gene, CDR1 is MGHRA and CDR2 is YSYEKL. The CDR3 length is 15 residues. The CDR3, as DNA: TGCGCCAGCAGCCAAGATGCGGCGGTCTGGCAGCCCCAGCATTTT. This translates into CASSQDAAVWQPQHF.

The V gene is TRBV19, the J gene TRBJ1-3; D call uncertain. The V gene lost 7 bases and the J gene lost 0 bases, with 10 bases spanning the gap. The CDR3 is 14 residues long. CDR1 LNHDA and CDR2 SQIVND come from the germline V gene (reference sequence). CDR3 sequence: CASTIPGSGNTIYF. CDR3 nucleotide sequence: TGTGCCAGTACCATTCCCGGCTCTGGAAACACCATATATTTT.

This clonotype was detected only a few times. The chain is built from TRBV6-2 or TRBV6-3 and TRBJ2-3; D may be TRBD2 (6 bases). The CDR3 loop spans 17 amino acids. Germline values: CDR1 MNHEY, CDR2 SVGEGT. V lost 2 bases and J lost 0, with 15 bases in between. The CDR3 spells CASSYDGSGESTDTQYF. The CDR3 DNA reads TGTGCCAGCAGTTACGACGGATCGGGGGAGAGCACAGATACGCAGTATTTT.

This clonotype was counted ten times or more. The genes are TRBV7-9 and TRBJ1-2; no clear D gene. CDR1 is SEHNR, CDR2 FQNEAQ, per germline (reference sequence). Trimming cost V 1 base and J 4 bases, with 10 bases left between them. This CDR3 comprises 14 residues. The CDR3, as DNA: TGTGCCAGCAGCTTAGAGGGCCAGCCCTATGGCTACACCTTC. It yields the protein CASSLEGQPYGYTF.

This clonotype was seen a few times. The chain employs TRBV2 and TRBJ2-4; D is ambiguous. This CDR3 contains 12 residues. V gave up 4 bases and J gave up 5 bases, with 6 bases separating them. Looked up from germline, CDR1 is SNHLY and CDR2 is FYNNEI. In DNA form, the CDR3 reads TGTGCCAGCAGTGGCGACCAAAACATTCAGTACTTC. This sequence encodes CASSGDQNIQYF.

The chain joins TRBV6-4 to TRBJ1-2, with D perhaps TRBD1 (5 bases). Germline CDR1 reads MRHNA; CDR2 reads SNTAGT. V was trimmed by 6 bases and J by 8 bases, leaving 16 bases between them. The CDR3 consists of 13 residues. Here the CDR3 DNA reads TGTGCCAGCAGATATTCGGGGGACGACGGCTACACCTTC. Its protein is CASRYSGDDGYTF.

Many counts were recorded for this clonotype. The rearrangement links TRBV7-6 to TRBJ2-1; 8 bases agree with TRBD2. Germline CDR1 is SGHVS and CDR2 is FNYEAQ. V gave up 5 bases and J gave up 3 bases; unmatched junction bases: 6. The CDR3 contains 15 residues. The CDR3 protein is CASSRAGADYNEQFF. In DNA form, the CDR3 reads TGTGCCAGCAGCCGAGCGGGAGCGGACTACAATGAGCAGTTCTTC.

The CDR3: CASSLDIVNTEAFF. The CDR3 DNA reads as TGTGCCAGCAGCCTGGACATTGTGAACACTGAAGCTTTCTTT. This chain joins TRBV4-2 and TRBJ1-1, with D tentatively TRBD1 (5 bases). CDR1 and CDR2 from the germline V gene are LGHNA and YNFKEQ. V lost 4 bases, J lost 0 bases, and 9 bases lay in between. This CDR3 has 14 amino acids.

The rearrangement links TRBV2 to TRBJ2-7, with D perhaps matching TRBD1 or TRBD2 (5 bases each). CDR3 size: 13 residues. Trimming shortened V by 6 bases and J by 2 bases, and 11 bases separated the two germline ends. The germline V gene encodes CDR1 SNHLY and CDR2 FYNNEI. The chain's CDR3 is CASRGDGAYEQYF. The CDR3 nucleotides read TGTGCCAGCAGGGGGGACGGAGCCTACGAGCAGTACTTC.

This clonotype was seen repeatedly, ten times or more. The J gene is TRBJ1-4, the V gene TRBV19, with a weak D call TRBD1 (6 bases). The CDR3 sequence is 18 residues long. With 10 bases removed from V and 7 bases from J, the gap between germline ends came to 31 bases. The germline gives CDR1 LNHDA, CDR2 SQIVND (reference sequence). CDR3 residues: CATAWGTGRASLGEKLFF. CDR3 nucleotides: TGTGCCACGGCGTGGGGCACAGGGCGGGCGTCCCTAGGTGAAAAACTGTTTTTT.

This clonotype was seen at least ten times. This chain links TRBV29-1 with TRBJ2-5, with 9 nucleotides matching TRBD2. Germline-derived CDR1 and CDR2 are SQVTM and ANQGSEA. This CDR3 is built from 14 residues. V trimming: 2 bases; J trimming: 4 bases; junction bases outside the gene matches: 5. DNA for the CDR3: TGCAGCGTTGAATTAGGACTAGCGTTAGAGACCCAGTACTTC. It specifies CSVELGLALETQYF.

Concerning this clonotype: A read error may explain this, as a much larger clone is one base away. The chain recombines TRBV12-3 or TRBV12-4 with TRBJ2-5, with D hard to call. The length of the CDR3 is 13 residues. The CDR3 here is CASSFRARENQYF. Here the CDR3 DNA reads TGTGCCAGCAGTTTTCGGGCCAGAGAGAACCAGTACTTC.

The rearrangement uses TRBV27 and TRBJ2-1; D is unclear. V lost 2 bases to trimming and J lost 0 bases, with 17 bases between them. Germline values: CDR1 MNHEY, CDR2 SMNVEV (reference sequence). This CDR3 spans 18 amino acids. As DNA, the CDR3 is TGTGCCAGCAGTTTAGCGTTTTCGACCCCAAACTCCTACAATGAGCAGTTCTTC. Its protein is CASSLAFSTPNSYNEQFF.

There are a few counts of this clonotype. For the CDR3, the DNA is TGTGCCAGCTCGGCGCGGACAGGCGATACTAACTATGGCTACACCTTC. Translating it yields CASSARTGDTNYGYTF. This chain joins TRBV18 and TRBJ1-2, with 7 bases aligning to TRBD1. The CDR3 contains 16 residues. V lost 6 bases and J lost 0; bases outside the gene matches: 10. The germline V gene has CDR1 KGHSH and CDR2 LQKENI. Drawing the rest from reference TRBV18 and TRBJ1-2, the complete variable domain is NAGVMQNPRHLVRRRGQEARLRCSPMKGHSHVYWYRQLPEEGLKFMVYLQKENIIDESGMPKERFSAEFPKEGPSILRIQQVVRGDSAAYFCASSARTGDTNYGYTFGSGTRLTVV.

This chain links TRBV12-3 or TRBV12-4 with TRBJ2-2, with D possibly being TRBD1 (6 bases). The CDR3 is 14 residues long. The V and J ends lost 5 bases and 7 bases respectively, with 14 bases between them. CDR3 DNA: TGTGCCAGCAGTGCCGGGCACAGGGACGGGGAGCTGTTTTTT. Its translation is CASSAGHRDGELFF.

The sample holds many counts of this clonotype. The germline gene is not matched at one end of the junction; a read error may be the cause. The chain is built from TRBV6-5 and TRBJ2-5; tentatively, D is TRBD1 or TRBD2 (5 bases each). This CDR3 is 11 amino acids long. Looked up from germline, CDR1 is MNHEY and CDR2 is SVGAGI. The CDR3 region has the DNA TGTGCCAGCAGTATAGGGGAGAGCCAGTACTTC. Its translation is CASSIGESQYF.

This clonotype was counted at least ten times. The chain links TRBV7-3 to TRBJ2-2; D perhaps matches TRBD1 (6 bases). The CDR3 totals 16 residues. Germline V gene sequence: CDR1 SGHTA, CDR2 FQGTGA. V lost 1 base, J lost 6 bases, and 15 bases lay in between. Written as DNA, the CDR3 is TGTGCCAGCAGCTTAAAGGCCAGGGGCTCACCCGGGGAGCTGTTTTTT. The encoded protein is CASSLKARGSPGELFF.